Each of the 15 T cell receptor beta chains below was sequenced from the same sample in a study of blood T cell repertoires in COVID-19. Profiling relied on immunoSEQ multiplex PCR, and the TCRdb table lists in-frame clones only, not all of them. The sample lists about 140,000 clones, more than 60% occurring once. The sequenced sample consisted of peripheral blood. These receptors all stem from a woman aged 50 to 60 with active or convalescent COVID-19.

The CDR3: CASTPGGNSPLHF. CDR3 DNA sequence: TGTGCCAGCACCCCAGGGGGCAATTCACCCCTCCACTTT. The chain couples TRBV5-6 to TRBJ1-6; 8 bases align to TRBD1. CDR3 size: 13 residues. Trimming removed 6 bases from V and 7 bases from J; junction bases left unmatched: 3. Germline lookup yields CDR1 SGHDT and CDR2 YYEEEE.

V is TRBV7-2 and J is TRBJ1-1; TRBD1 matches at 8 bases. The V and J ends lost 3 bases and 4 bases, in that order; junction bases with no gene match: 7. Germline V gives CDR1 SGHTA, CDR2 FQGNSA. The CDR3 length is 15 residues. The chain's CDR3 is CASSLRQGRTTEAFF. CDR3 nucleotides: TGTGCCAGCAGCTTGCGACAGGGGAGGACCACTGAAGCTTTCTTT.

Only a few counts were recorded for this clone. The chain joins TRBV28 to TRBJ2-3, with a tentative D call TRBD1 (6 bases). CDR1 and CDR2 from the germline V gene are MDHEN and SYDVKM. This CDR3 has 13 residues. V dropped 6 bases and J dropped 6 bases, with 13 bases sitting between them. CDR3: CASSLGARDTQYF. CDR3 DNA sequence: TGTGCCAGCAGCCTGGGGGCGCGGGATACGCAGTATTTT.

The chain joins TRBV30 to TRBJ1-1; D uncertain. The CDR3 is 14 amino acids. Germline V gene sequence: CDR1 GTSNPN, CDR2 SVGIG (reference sequence). Trimming cost V 2 bases and J 0 bases, with 10 bases left between them. CDR3 in DNA: TGTGCCTGGAGTACCGGGGTCATGAACACTGAAGCTTTCTTT. It encodes CAWSTGVMNTEAFF.

This clone showed up just a few times. V and J are TRBV28 and TRBJ1-5; maybe TRBD1 (5 bases). The CDR3 runs to 15 residues. From germline, CDR1 is MDHEN and CDR2 SYDVKM. V lost 3 bases and J 6 bases, leaving 15 bases between the germline ends. The CDR3 coding sequence is TGTGCCAGCAGTTTTGTCAGGGTTGACACTCAGCCCCAGCATTTT. Translation gives CASSFVRVDTQPQHF.

This rearrangement joins TRBV6-5 to TRBJ1-4; tentatively, D is TRBD1 (6 bases). Per the germline V gene, CDR1 is MNHEY and CDR2 is SVGAGI. Trimming took 6 bases from V and 4 from J, leaving 12 bases between them. The CDR3 consists of 14 residues. The CDR3 spells CASSPGANNEKLFF. In nucleotides, the CDR3 is TGTGCCAGCAGCCCAGGGGCTAATAATGAAAAACTGTTTTTT.

The chain uses TRBV12-5 and TRBJ2-5; tentative D call: TRBD1 (6 bases). CDR1 and CDR2 (germline): LGHNT, FRNRAP. The CDR3 is 14 amino acids. V lost 5 bases and J 7 bases, leaving 17 bases between the germline ends. CDR3 nucleotide sequence: TGTGCTAGTGGTATAGACAGGCCGGACGGGACCCAGTACTTC. It is translated as CASGIDRPDGTQYF.

The J gene is TRBJ2-7, the V gene TRBV9, with 7 bases lining up with TRBD1. CDR3 length: 14 residues. CDR1 is SGDLS and CDR2 is YYNGEE in the germline V gene. V lost 3 bases and J lost 6; bases outside the gene matches: 9. CDR3 nucleotide sequence: TGTGCCAGCAGCGAGACAGGGTCTCACTTCGAGCAGTACTTC. It codes for CASSETGSHFEQYF. The full variable domain, with the rest looked up from reference TRBV9 and TRBJ2-7, is DSGVTQTPKHLITATGQRVTLRCSPRSGDLSVYWYQQSLDQGLQFLIQYYNGEERAKGNILERFSAQQFPDLHSELNLSSLELGDSALYFCASSETGSHFEQYFGPGTRLTVT.

This chain connects TRBV3-1 (or the pseudogene TRBV3-2) to TRBJ2-2; weak D call: TRBD1 (5 bases). This CDR3 contains 15 residues. V was trimmed by 5 bases and J by 1 base, leaving 11 bases between them. Germline CDR1 LGHDT, CDR2 YNNKEL (reference sequence). CDR3 bases: TGTGCCAGCAGCTTAGGACACTTGAACACCGGGGAGCTGTTTTTT. Translating gives CASSLGHLNTGELFF.

The V and J genes are TRBV7-9 and TRBJ1-1; 9 positions match TRBD1. The germline V gene has CDR1 SEHNR and CDR2 FQNEAQ (reference sequence). The junction had 7 bases not matched to a gene; V was cut back by 1 base and J by 4 bases. This CDR3 comprises 16 residues. The CDR3: CASSLGTGGRGTEAFF. The DNA of the CDR3 is TGTGCCAGCAGCTTAGGTACAGGGGGCCGGGGCACTGAAGCTTTCTTT.

The V gene is TRBV5-8, the J gene TRBJ2-7, with D tentatively TRBD1 (6 bases). This CDR3 contains 13 residues. Germline CDR1 and CDR2: SGHTS and YDEGEE. The V end lost 4 bases, the J end lost 6 bases, and 14 bases lay between the germline ends. CDR3 protein: CASSLGQLREQYF. DNA of the CDR3: TGTGCCAGCAGCCTCGGACAGTTGCGCGAGCAGTACTTC.

The chain has TRBV6-2 or TRBV6-3 and TRBJ2-3, with D possibly matching TRBD1 (6 bases). This CDR3 is 15 amino acids long. The germline V and J ends were trimmed by 5 bases and 0 bases, with 12 bases remaining between them. Germline CDR1 MNHEY, CDR2 SVGEGT. CDR3 in amino acids: CASSLRTVSTDTQYF. CDR3 DNA sequence: TGTGCCAGCAGTCTAAGGACAGTAAGCACAGATACGCAGTATTTT.

This clone occurred many times. The chain carries TRBV29-1 and TRBJ2-7, with 10 positions matching TRBD2. The V gene end was trimmed by 4 bases and the J gene end by 5 bases; junction bases not matched to a gene: 8. CDR1 is SQVTM and CDR2 is ANQGSEA in the germline V gene. The CDR3 sequence is 14 residues long. The CDR3 protein is CSVVLLAGINEQYF. The CDR3 nucleotides read TGCAGCGTTGTGTTACTAGCGGGAATCAACGAGCAGTACTTC.

The CDR3 is CASSLATGNRVNEKLFF. CDR3 coding DNA: TGCGCCAGCAGCTTGGCTACAGGGAATAGGGTTAATGAAAAACTGTTTTTT. The chain employs TRBV5-1 and TRBJ1-4, with D possibly TRBD1 on 6 matching bases. Germline V CDR1 and CDR2: SGHRS, YFSETQ. The V gene lost 0 bases and the J gene lost 4 bases, with 16 bases spanning the gap. The CDR3 consists of 17 residues.

V gene TRBV6-5 combines with J gene TRBJ1-6, with 7 nucleotides matching TRBD1. The length of the CDR3 is 12 residues. Germline loops: CDR1 MNHEY, CDR2 SVGAGI. Trimming removed 8 bases from V and 6 bases from J; junction bases left unmatched: 1. CDR3 sequence reads: CASWDSNSPLHF. CDR3 nucleotide sequence: TGTGCCAGCTGGGACAGTAATTCACCCCTCCACTTT.